This T cell receptor beta chain is drawn from a study of blood T cell repertoires in COVID-19 (dated by TCRdb to about 2020). At the level of the whole study: The collaborator samples originated in the United States, Italy and Spain and spanned the acute and convalescent phases of COVID-19. Samples came from the ongoing ImmuneRACE study (first 160 participants) plus 1,254 subjects from 6 global collaborators. Subjects who had been exposed to COVID-19, were actively infected with it, or had recovered from it provided the deeply sampled blood TCRbeta repertoires that made up the dataset. The repertoires were released in a freely available public database meant as a resource for research on the immune response to SARS-CoV-2. The material from the prospective study consisted of cDNA or gDNA derived from T cells, B-cell-depleted T cells, or PBMCs. Where HLA class I and class II types were available, the types were taken from metadata supplied by the sample provider, not from assay-based typing. Sample metadata almost always included a de-identified subject ID, COVID-19 status, age in years and sex.

The paper's findings and limits, for the study overall: Clinical and demographic metadata were provided uncurated, with the amount varying by source and participant.

The immunoSEQ Assay, a bias-controlled multiplex PCR, was used to amplify TCRbeta CDR3 regions from genomic DNA. The published analysis was carried out like this. The number of nucleated cells in each sample was estimated from the amplification of reference gene primers within the assay. Sequence reads were collapsed and filtered to measure the absolute abundance of every unique TCRbeta CDR3 rearrangement. Productive Simpson clonality was computed per sample as the square root of Simpson's diversity index over productive rearrangements. TCRdb limited this immuneACCESS table to in-frame rearrangements with V and J called. A share of clones is missing; checked studies link under half to unresolved V genes, and the rest is unexplained. Clone size and V and J calls were adopted from that table, with D and trimming inferred from the DNA. The sample data list 150,000 to 200,000 clones, and about four fifths of these were observed just once. More than 9.5% of the sample is taken by the ten largest.

Each collaborating institution followed its own protocols to collect whole blood in K2EDTA tubes. Collaborator samples were shipped for TCRbeta analysis as frozen whole blood, isolated PBMCs, or DNA extracted from either sample type. A note on this clone: It lacks a known antigen. Base qualities are not recorded, but no much larger clone differs from it by a single base.

Inclusive of the bounding cysteine and phenylalanine, the CDR3 is 15 residues long. Only the CDR3 part of the read is kept: 45 bases, read in frame from the first base. The germline V gene encodes CDR1 MNHNY and CDR2 SVGAGI (reference sequence). The junction shows trimming of 6 bases on V and 7 bases on J, and the gene matches do not reach 8 bases of it. This receptor was taken from a man aged 60-69 years with active or convalescent COVID-19. The sample taken for sequencing was peripheral blood. Recombination connected TRBV6-6 to TRBJ1-4, with 10 bases matching TRBD1. The bases are TGTGCCAGCAGCCTCCCGACAGGGGGCGTTGAAAAACTGTTTTTT. Its product reads: CASSLPTGGVEKLFF.